This T cell receptor (beta chain) was recorded in a study of T cell responses to AZD1222 COVID-19 vaccine. The study's findings and limits: A reported finding is that nearly half of spike-specific TCRs target unmutated variant regions.

Per germline, CDR1 MGHRA and CDR2 YSYEKL. Trimming removed 1 base from V and 8 bases from J; junction bases left unmatched: 10. This CDR3 has 16 residues. Sequencing used immunoSEQ multiplex PCR; TCRdb keeps in-frame clones, though not all of them. The sample yields 150,000 to 180,000 clones, 85% to 95% seen once. Samples with a second dose at about 4 or about 12 weeks were pooled together. As for this clone: The antigen is not known.

The sequencing here drew on peripheral blood, taken 28 days after the second AZD1222 dose. The chain uses TRBV4-1 and TRBJ1-4, with 7 bases matching TRBD1. This receptor was taken from an adult who received the AZD1222 COVID-19 vaccine. The CDR3 sequence is CASSQGPGQVTEKLFF. The CDR3 DNA follows: TGCGCCAGCAGCCAAGGCCCAGGACAGGTTACGGAAAAACTGTTTTTT.